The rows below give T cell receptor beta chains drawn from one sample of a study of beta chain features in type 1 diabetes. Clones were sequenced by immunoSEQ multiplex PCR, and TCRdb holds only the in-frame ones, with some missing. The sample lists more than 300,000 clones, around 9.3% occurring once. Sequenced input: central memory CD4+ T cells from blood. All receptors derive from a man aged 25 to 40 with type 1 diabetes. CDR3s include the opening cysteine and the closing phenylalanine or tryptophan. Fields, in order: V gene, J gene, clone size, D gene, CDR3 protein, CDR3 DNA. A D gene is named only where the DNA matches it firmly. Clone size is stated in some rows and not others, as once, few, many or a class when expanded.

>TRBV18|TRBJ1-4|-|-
CASSPQGTNEKLFF
TGTGCCAGCTCACCTCAGGGGACTAATGAAAAACTGTTTTTT
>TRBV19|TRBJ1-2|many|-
CASGPGRLTF
TGTGCCAGTGGCCCGGGACGCCTCACCTTC
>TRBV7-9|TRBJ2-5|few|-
CASSPPRGVQETQYF
TGTGCCAGCAGCCCACCTCGAGGAGTTCAAGAGACCCAGTACTTC
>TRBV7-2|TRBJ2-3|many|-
CASSLSAVSGDTQYF
TGTGCCAGCAGCTTGAGCGCGGTTAGTGGAGATACGCAGTATTTT
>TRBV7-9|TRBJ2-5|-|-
CASSLALGRKQETQYF
TGTGCCAGCAGCTTAGCGTTGGGACGGAAACAAGAGACCCAGTACTTC
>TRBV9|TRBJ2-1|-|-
CASSKGNGGNEQFF
TGTGCCAGTTCCAAGGGTAATGGGGGTAATGAGCAGTTCTTC
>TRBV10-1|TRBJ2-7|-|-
CASSSARSLSSYEQYF
TGCGCCAGCTCGTCGGCTCGATCCCTTAGCTCCTACGAGCAGTACTTC
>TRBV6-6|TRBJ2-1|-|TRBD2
CASRPGTSGAKNEQFF
TGTGCCAGCAGGCCCGGGACTAGCGGGGCTAAGAATGAGCAGTTCTTC
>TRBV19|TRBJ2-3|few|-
CASSSYRVQSDTQYF
TGTGCCAGTAGTAGTTACAGGGTGCAATCAGATACGCAGTATTTT
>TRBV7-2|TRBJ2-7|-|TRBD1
CASSLEGQGGAEQYF
TGTGCCAGCAGCTTAGAGGGACAGGGGGGCGCCGAGCAGTACTTC
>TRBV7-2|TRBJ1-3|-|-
CASTGRSGNTIYF
TGTGCCAGCACGGGGAGATCTGGAAACACCATATATTTT
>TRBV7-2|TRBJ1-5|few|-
CASSPRANQPQHF
TGTGCCAGCAGCCCCAGGGCGAATCAGCCCCAGCATTTT
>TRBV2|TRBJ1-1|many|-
CASKAGANTEAFF
TGTGCCAGCAAGGCAGGGGCCAACACTGAAGCTTTCTTT
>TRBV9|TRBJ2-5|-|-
CASSVGGVQETQYF
TGTGCCAGCAGCGTAGGCGGGGTCCAAGAGACCCAGTACTTC
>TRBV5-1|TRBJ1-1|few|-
CASSRRTDDTEAFF
TGCGCCAGCAGCCGTCGGACGGATGACACTGAAGCTTTCTTT
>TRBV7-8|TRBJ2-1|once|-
CASSLYTRTEQFF
TGTGCCAGCAGCTTATACACCCGGACAGAGCAGTTCTTC
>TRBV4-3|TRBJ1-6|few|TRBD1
CASSQTTGTGASPLHF
TGCGCCAGCAGCCAAACTACCGGGACAGGGGCTTCACCCCTCCACTTT
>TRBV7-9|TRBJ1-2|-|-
CASSFGLSINYGYTF
TGTGCCAGCAGCTTTGGTCTAAGTATTAACTATGGCTACACCTTC
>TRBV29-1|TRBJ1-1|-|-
CSVGPARNTEAFF
TGCAGCGTTGGGCCAGCAAGGAACACTGAAGCTTTCTTT
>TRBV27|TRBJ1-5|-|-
CASRLHTGNQPQHF
TGTGCCAGCAGGCTTCATACAGGGAATCAGCCCCAGCATTTT
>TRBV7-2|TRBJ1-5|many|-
CASSPGGASNQPQHF
TGTGCCAGCAGCCCAGGCGGGGCGAGCAATCAGCCCCAGCATTTT
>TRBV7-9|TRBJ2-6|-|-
CASSWGAGANVLTF
TGTGCCAGCAGCTGGGGGGCTGGGGCCAACGTCCTGACTTTC